Presented here are 23 T cell receptor beta chains from one specimen sequenced in a study of T-cell reconstitution after alpha-beta-depleted transplantation in children. Unique molecular identifiers were used in preparing the TCRbeta library. TCRdb processed the PCR reads anew with MiXCR; each CDR3 protein has one entry. Of approximately 83,000 distinct CDR3 sequences detected, 7% to 9% appear once; the ten largest clones hold 6.9%. Specimen: PBMCs from the stem cell graft donor, collected from the stem cell graft. These receptors originate from a human donor who donated a stem cell graft to a child with congenital amegakaryocytic thrombocytopenia.

This clonotype has a count of ten or more. This rearrangement joins TRBV7-2 to TRBJ2-7, with unresolved D. The CDR3 extends over 12 amino acids. Germline loops: CDR1 SGHTA, CDR2 FQGNSA. V was pared by 5 bases and J by 0 bases, with 5 bases between. CDR3 residues: CASSTYSYEQYF. CDR3 coding DNA: TGTGCCAGCAGCACCTACTCCTACGAGCAGTACTTC.

This clonotype has ten or more counts. The chain links TRBV12-3 or TRBV12-4 to TRBJ2-7; 9 bases are a match to TRBD1. J was trimmed by 1 base and V by 5 bases; bases with no gene match: 15. CDR3 length: 18 residues. The chain's CDR3 is CASSHRVQDRGFSYEQYF. In nucleotides, the CDR3 is TGTGCCAGCAGTCATCGGGTCCAGGACAGGGGTTTTTCCTACGAGCAGTACTTC.

This clonotype was seen at least ten times. V is TRBV5-1 and J is TRBJ2-7; the D gene is possibly TRBD2 (5 bases). V was clipped by 3 bases and J by 7 bases, with 17 bases between them. The CDR3 totals 14 residues. CDR1 and CDR2 from the germline V gene are SGHRS and YFSETQ. The CDR3 DNA reads TGCGCCAGCAGCTCCCGAAGGGCCGGGGAAGAGCAGTACTTC. Encoded protein: CASSSRRAGEEQYF.

This clonotype was counted many times. In DNA form, the CDR3 reads TGTGCCAGCAGCCACCCCGGACAGGGGGCGACCTACGAGCAGTACTTC. Amino acid sequence: CASSHPGQGATYEQYF. The chain recombines TRBV3-1 with TRBJ2-7; TRBD1 matches 11 bases. Germline loops: CDR1 LGHDT, CDR2 YNNKEL (reference sequence). With V trimmed by 3 bases and J by 2 bases, 6 bases remained unmatched. This CDR3 contains 16 residues.

This clonotype was counted ten times or more. The J gene is TRBJ2-1, the V gene TRBV25-1; 8 bases align to TRBD2. V was pared by 3 bases and J by 4 bases, with 5 bases of the junction left unmatched. The CDR3 has 15 residues. Germline V CDR1 and CDR2: MGHDK, SYGVNS. This chain's CDR3 is CASSDAGGRYNEQFF. The CDR3 DNA is TGTGCCAGCAGTGATGCGGGGGGCCGTTACAATGAGCAGTTCTTC.

This clonotype was recorded at least ten times. The chain joins TRBV12-3 or TRBV12-4 to TRBJ1-3; D might be TRBD1 (5 bases). V was cut by 1 base and J by 2 bases, with 9 bases left in between. The CDR3 runs to 15 residues. In DNA, the CDR3 is TGTGCCAGCAGTTTAGGGGGGGGAACTGGAAACACCATATATTTT. Encoded protein: CASSLGGGTGNTIYF.

This clonotype was counted at least ten times. The chain couples TRBV20-1 to TRBJ1-2; D may be TRBD1 (5 bases). Germline loops: CDR1 DFQATT, CDR2 SNEGSKA (reference sequence). Trimming took off 3 bases at V and 7 bases at J, with 15 bases between the two ends. The CDR3 is 13 amino acids. The CDR3 loop is CSASSGGTGGYTF. The CDR3 DNA follows: TGCAGTGCTAGTTCGGGGGGTACGGGTGGCTACACCTTC.

This clonotype was recorded at least ten times. This sequence joins TRBV20-1 and TRBJ2-3; 9 bases fit TRBD2. Germline V CDR1 and CDR2: DFQATT, SNEGSKA (reference sequence). The junction had 9 bases not matched to a gene; V was cut back by 6 bases and J by 2 bases. This CDR3 has 15 residues. The CDR3 region has the DNA TGCAGTGCCTTGATAGCTAGCGGGAACACAGATACGCAGTATTTT. Encoded protein: CSALIASGNTDTQYF.

In the case of this clonotype: A much larger clone lies a single base off, so this may be a read error. The rearrangement links TRBV5-1 to TRBJ1-4; 7 bases are a match to TRBD1. Germline values: CDR1 SGHRS, CDR2 YFSETQ. V gave up 6 bases and J gave up 5 bases; unmatched junction bases: 13. The CDR3 sequence is 16 residues long. As DNA, the CDR3 is TGCGCCAGCAACTCGAATCCCGGGACAGCGAATGAAAAACTGTTTTTT. It yields the protein CASNSNPGTANEKLFF. The full variable domain, completed using reference TRBV5-1 and TRBJ1-4, is KAGVTQTPRYLIKTRGQQVTLSCSPISGHRSVSWYQQTPGQGLQFLFEYFSETQRNKGNFPGRFSGRQFSNSRSEMNVSTLELGDSALYLCASNSNPGTANEKLFFGSGTQLSVL.

The table lists this clonotype with many counts. At one of its ends the junction is not consistent with the germline gene, which may arise from a read error. The chain couples TRBV6-1 to TRBJ2-1, with TRBD2 matching 11 bases. This CDR3 comprises 16 residues. Germline CDR1 and CDR2: MNHNS and SASEGT. The CDR3 DNA sequence: TGTGCCAGCAGTATTCTAGCGGGGGGCTCCAACAATGAGCAGTTCTTC. Residues: CASSILAGGSNNEQFF.

The chain has TRBV20-1 and TRBJ2-1; 11 nucleotides match TRBD2. Germline V gives CDR1 DFQATT, CDR2 SNEGSKA (reference sequence). The ends lost 5 bases at V and 4 bases at J; junction bases unmatched: 7. The CDR3 contains 15 residues. CDR3 sequence: CSARGLAAYYNEQFF. CDR3 DNA sequence: TGCAGTGCTCGGGGACTAGCGGCCTATTACAATGAGCAGTTCTTC.

This clonotype was seen ten or more times. The chain joins TRBV7-2 to TRBJ1-2; D ambiguous. In germline, CDR1 is SGHTA, CDR2 FQGNSA. This CDR3 region has 17 residues. V was cut by 8 bases and J by 3 bases, with 25 bases left in between. The CDR3: CASALKWAETADYGYTF. The CDR3 DNA follows: TGTGCCAGCGCACTTAAGTGGGCCGAGACGGCCGACTATGGCTACACCTTC.

This clonotype has ten or more counts. The chain couples TRBV7-2 to TRBJ2-2; D is uncertain. The CDR3 is 14 residues long. Germline CDR1 SGHTA, CDR2 FQGNSA. The V end was cut by 0 bases, the J end by 5 bases, with 7 bases between. Here the CDR3 reads CASSLAPWTGELFF. The DNA of the CDR3 is TGTGCCAGCAGCTTAGCACCCTGGACCGGGGAGCTGTTTTTT.

This clonotype occurred many times. V and J are TRBV5-8 and TRBJ2-2; 7 bases map to TRBD1. Germline CDR1 and CDR2: SGHTS and YDEGEE. V lost 1 base, J lost 1 base, and 4 bases stayed unmatched. This CDR3 is built from 16 residues. This CDR3 is CASSLSWTGNTGELFF. The CDR3 DNA sequence: TGTGCCAGCAGCTTGTCTTGGACAGGGAACACCGGGGAGCTGTTTTTT.

Many counts were recorded for this clonotype. The chain has TRBV11-2 and TRBJ1-2, with D perhaps matching TRBD1 (6 bases). CDR3 length: 13 residues. Germline assignment: CDR1 SGHAT and CDR2 FQNNGV. Between the trimmed V and J ends, which lost 0 bases and 8 bases, there was a span of 10 bases. The CDR3, as DNA: TGTGCCAGCAGCTTAGATCGGGGGCGCGGCTACACCTTC. Protein: CASSLDRGRGYTF. The entire variable domain, with the rest obtained from reference TRBV11-2 and TRBJ1-2, is as follows: EAGVAQSPRYKIIEKRQSVAFWCNPISGHATLYWYQQILGQGPKLLIQFQNNGVVDDSQLPKDRFSAERLKGVDSTLKIQPAKLEDSAVYLCASSLDRGRGYTFGSGTRLTVV.

The chain links TRBV12-3 or TRBV12-4 to TRBJ1-1; D remains unclear. V lost 3 bases and J 2 bases, leaving 7 bases between the germline ends. This CDR3 is 13 amino acids long. The CDR3 bases are TGTGCCAGCAGTTTTGTTGGTAACACTGAAGCTTTCTTT. Residues: CASSFVGNTEAFF.

This clonotype has at least ten counts. The V gene is TRBV5-6, the J gene TRBJ1-2; D is ambiguous. The CDR3 has 13 amino acids. V lost 2 bases and J 7 bases, leaving 12 bases between the germline ends. CDR1 and CDR2 from the germline V gene are SGHDT and YYEEEE. The CDR3 DNA reads TGTGCCAGCAGCTTTAGTAGGGATGGTGGCTACACCTTC. As protein: CASSFSRDGGYTF.

V usage is TRBV11-2 and J usage is TRBJ2-5, with 7 nucleotides matching TRBD2. J gave up 2 bases and V 5 bases, and 2 bases lay outside the gene matches. CDR1 and CDR2 from the germline V gene are SGHAT and FQNNGV. The CDR3 has 13 amino acids. The CDR3 nucleotides read TGTGCCAGCAGCCCCGGGGGGCAAGAGACCCAGTACTTC. Translated: CASSPGGQETQYF.

About this clonotype itself: The conserved final phenylalanine or tryptophan is absent from the CDR3, which likely points to a read error. The chain has TRBV29-1 and TRBJ1-1; D is undetermined. Germline V gives CDR1 SQVTM, CDR2 ANQGSEA. This CDR3 is built from 11 residues. Deletions cut 8 bases from V and 1 base from J, with 8 bases between. For the CDR3, the DNA is TGCAGCCCTAGATCGAACACTGAAGCTTTCTTG. It encodes CSPRSNTEAFL.

This clonotype was counted at least ten times. The rearrangement uses TRBV7-2 and TRBJ2-7; the match to TRBD1 covers 10 bases. The V gene's germline CDR1 is SGHTA and CDR2 FQGNSA. The length of the CDR3 is 15 residues. V dropped 1 base and J dropped 5; count of bases not matched to a gene: 5. Written as DNA, the CDR3 is TGTGCCAGCAGCTTAGGACAGGGGGCTTATGACGAGCAGTACTTC. This codes for CASSLGQGAYDEQYF.

In this sample, this clonotype turned up many times. The genes are TRBV24-1 and TRBJ2-5; D may match TRBD1 or TRBD2 (5 bases each). Germline assignment: CDR1 KGHDR and CDR2 SFDVKD. With 4 bases removed from V and 4 bases from J, the gap between germline ends came to 18 bases. CDR3 length equals 16 residues. This chain's CDR3 is CATSDSGTSAGETQYF. The CDR3 DNA sequence: TGTGCCACCAGTGACTCCGGGACGTCGGCGGGAGAGACCCAGTACTTC.

This clonotype was counted between two and nine times. This chain links TRBV18 with TRBJ1-1; D gene unclear. The CDR3 has 14 residues. Deletions cut 1 base from V and 5 bases from J, with 11 bases between. From germline, CDR1 is KGHSH and CDR2 LQKENI. The CDR3, as DNA: TGTGCCAGCTCACCACAGGGAGAGTCGACTGAAGCTTTCTTT. Protein: CASSPQGESTEAFF.

This clonotype was seen many times. The chain carries TRBV5-6 and TRBJ2-3; 8 positions agree with TRBD1. The junction had 8 bases not matched to a gene; V was cut back by 5 bases and J by 0 bases. CDR3 length equals 16 residues. Germline V lookup: CDR1 SGHDT, CDR2 YYEEEE. As DNA, the CDR3 is TGTGCCAGCAGAACCTTGGGACAGGCTAGCACAGATACGCAGTATTTT. Protein product: CASRTLGQASTDTQYF.